Listed below are T cell receptor beta chains from one sample, sequenced in a study of blood T cell repertoires in COVID-19. The protocol was immunoSEQ multiplex PCR, while the TCRdb copy is restricted to in-frame clones and leaves out a portion. The sample has about 180,000 clones, around 86% seen once. Sequenced input: PBMCs or T cells enriched from blood (not recorded which). The receptor set was obtained from a woman in her twenties or thirties who had recovered from COVID-19. CDR3s leave out the opening cysteine and the closing phenylalanine or tryptophan. Only part of the rows carry a size: once, few, many, or a class if the clone is expanded.

V gene	clone size	CDR3 length	J gene	CDR3 protein
TRBV5-1	.	14	TRBJ2-3	ASSVDRGSLTDTQY
TRBV11-3	.	15	TRBJ2-2	ASSLQILGAGTGELF
TRBV4-1	.	16	TRBJ2-7	ASSQIPGLAGVSYEQY
TRBV12-3/TRBV12-4	once	10	TRBJ1-3	ASSSRSNTIY
TRBV18	.	12	TRBJ1-6	ASSREGVNSPLH
TRBV5-6	.	14	TRBJ1-2	ASSLPGAGGPYGYT
TRBV19	.	11	TRBJ1-5	ASSIEGGQPQH
TRBV7-9	.	14	TRBJ2-7	ASSLITGTSGDEQY
TRBV30	.	10	TRBJ2-7	AWSVLSYEQY
TRBV10-2	once	11	TRBJ2-7	ASSESTGYEQY
TRBV5-6	.	13	TRBJ2-3	ASSLGLAVLDTQY
TRBV19	medium-sized	13	TRBJ1-3	ASSDTRLSGNTIY
TRBV24-1	.	10	TRBJ2-3	ATRNLGGTQY
TRBV6-5	.	12	TRBJ1-1	ASSFSRQGTEAF
TRBV4-2	.	13	TRBJ1-1	ASSQERGVNTEAF
TRBV14	once	16	TRBJ2-3	ASSQDFASVLSTDTQY
TRBV14	few	14	TRBJ1-6	ASSQGGSSYNSPLH
TRBV28	.	12	TRBJ1-1	ASSGGGEHTEAF
TRBV7-9	.	16	TRBJ2-5	ASSSPGLAGFFQETQY
TRBV15	.	15	TRBJ1-6	ATSSERGIRENSPLH
TRBV5-4	.	13	TRBJ2-3	ASSLAQSSTDTQY
TRBV28	.	17	TRBJ2-5	ASSLSILGETSGQETQY